A single sample gave rise to the 10 T cell receptor beta chains below, sequenced in a study of blood T cell repertoires in COVID-19. Sequencing used immunoSEQ multiplex PCR; TCRdb keeps in-frame clones, though not all of them. The sample lists about 380,000 clones, roughly 89% occurring once. Sequenced: peripheral blood. Receptors were obtained from a man between 18 and 35 years old with active or convalescent COVID-19.

The gene calls are TRBV4-2 and TRBJ1-1, with D perhaps TRBD1 (6 bases). The CDR3 spans 14 residues. CDR1 is LGHNA and CDR2 is YNFKEQ in the germline V gene. V dropped 8 bases and J dropped 4 bases, with 17 bases sitting between them. CDR3 protein: CASEGGAPRTEAFF. The CDR3 DNA follows: TGTGCCAGCGAGGGGGGGGCTCCTCGCACTGAAGCTTTCTTT.

The chain employs TRBV7-9 and TRBJ2-1, with a weak D call TRBD2 (6 bases). The CDR3 sequence is 13 residues long. V was pared by 8 bases and J by 2 bases, with 10 bases between. The V gene's germline CDR1 is SEHNR and CDR2 FQNEAQ (reference sequence). CDR3 DNA sequence: TGTGCCAGCCACCGGGGGACCTACAATGAGCAGTTCTTC. This codes for CASHRGTYNEQFF.

The CDR3 DNA reads TGTGCCAGTAGTATTCCCACAGGATTGACTGAAAAACTGTTTTTT. Protein product: CASSIPTGLTEKLFF. V and J are TRBV19 and TRBJ1-4, with a possible D match to TRBD1 (5 bases). The germline CDR1 and CDR2 sequences are LNHDA and SQIVND (reference sequence). V dropped 3 bases and J dropped 7 bases, with 15 bases sitting between them. The CDR3 extends over 15 amino acids.

The chain uses TRBV25-1 and TRBJ2-1; 9 bases align to TRBD2. The CDR3 consists of 16 residues. Germline loops: CDR1 MGHDK, CDR2 SYGVNS. V lost 3 bases to trimming and J lost 8 bases; unmatched junction nucleotides: 11. Here the CDR3 DNA reads TGTGCCAGCAGTGACCATCTCCTAGCGGGGCGGGATGAGCAGTTCTTC. This sequence encodes CASSDHLLAGRDEQFF.

The chain employs TRBV7-9 and TRBJ1-5; D may be TRBD1 (5 bases). V was shortened by 1 base and J by 3 bases, with 10 bases between the two germline ends. This CDR3 region has 15 residues. Germline V gene data show CDR1 as SEHNR and CDR2 as FQNEAQ (reference sequence). The CDR3, as DNA: TGTGCCAGCAGCTTAGGTAAGACAGACAATCAGCCCCAGCATTTT. Translated, it gives CASSLGKTDNQPQHF.

The chain is built from TRBV28 and TRBJ2-5; TRBD1 agrees at 12 bases. This CDR3 contains 15 residues. Trimming took 6 bases from V and 4 from J; bases not matched to a gene: 6. Germline V lookup: CDR1 MDHEN, CDR2 SYDVKM. DNA of the CDR3: TGTGCCAGCAGGGGGGGGACAGGGGGCTTAGAGACCCAGTACTTC. It codes for CASRGGTGGLETQYF.

This clone was detected only a few times. The chain joins TRBV7-8 to TRBJ1-1; 8 nucleotides align to TRBD1. Losses at the gene ends were 8 bases for V and 2 bases for J; bases not matched to a gene: 4. Germline CDR1 reads SGHVS; CDR2 reads FQNEAQ. The CDR3 length is 13 residues. CDR3 sequence (DNA): TGTGCCAGCCGACAGGGGATAAACACTGAAGCTTTCTTT. This translates into CASRQGINTEAFF.

This clone has only one observation. The chain uses TRBV9 and TRBJ1-2; D is possibly TRBD1 (5 bases). CDR3 length: 14 amino acids. Germline V CDR1 and CDR2: SGDLS, YYNGEE. With 4 bases removed from V and 6 bases from J, the gap between germline ends came to 16 bases. Written as DNA, the CDR3 is TGTGCCAGCAGCTTCTTGGGGGGATCGGATGGCTACACCTTC. Its translation is CASSFLGGSDGYTF. Full variable domain (outside the CDR3, taken from reference TRBV9 and TRBJ1-2): DSGVTQTPKHLITATGQRVTLRCSPRSGDLSVYWYQQSLDQGLQFLIQYYNGEERAKGNILERFSAQQFPDLHSELNLSSLELGDSALYFCASSFLGGSDGYTFGSGTRLTVV.

The rearrangement links TRBV29-1 to TRBJ2-2; 11 nucleotides match TRBD2. Germline V gene sequence: CDR1 SQVTM, CDR2 ANQGSEA. The CDR3 extends over 15 amino acids. V lost 6 bases and J lost 3; bases outside the gene matches: 6. The CDR3 sequence: CSVTGTSGYTGELFF. CDR3 in DNA: TGCAGCGTGACCGGGACTAGCGGTTACACCGGGGAGCTGTTTTTT.

The chain is built from TRBV6-5 and TRBJ2-7; 8 nucleotides agree with TRBD1. The CDR3 spans 14 residues. The junction had 13 bases not matched to a gene; V was cut back by 9 bases and J by 6 bases. Per the germline V gene, CDR1 is MNHEY and CDR2 is SVGAGI. In nucleotides, the CDR3 is TGTGCCAGTCGACGTGGGCAGGGGGCTATCGAGCAGTACTTC. Amino acid sequence: CASRRGQGAIEQYF.